This note documents a single T cell receptor beta chain sequence. These data are taken from a study of CD8 T cells in Susac syndrome. CDR1 is DFQATT, CDR2 SNEGSKA, per germline (reference sequence). This CDR3 spans 13 amino acids. Trimming took 0 bases from V and 1 from J, leaving 6 bases between them. With random hexamers, 0.5 to 1 ug RNA was reverse transcribed. Multiplex immunoSEQ PCR targeted 54 Vbeta and 13 Jbeta TCR beta segments. MiXCR was run by TCRdb on the immunoSEQ multiplex PCR reads, yielding one entry per CDR3 protein. The sample has 110,000 or so distinct CDR3 sequences, about 90% seen once.

This receptor was obtained from a human donor in good health. The J gene is TRBJ1-1, the V gene TRBV20-1; no definite D call. The sample was CD4+ T cells from PBMCs. In DNA form, the CDR3 reads TGCAGTGCTAGAGAGCCAGGGAACACTGAAGCTTTCTTT. Its translation is CSAREPGNTEAFF.